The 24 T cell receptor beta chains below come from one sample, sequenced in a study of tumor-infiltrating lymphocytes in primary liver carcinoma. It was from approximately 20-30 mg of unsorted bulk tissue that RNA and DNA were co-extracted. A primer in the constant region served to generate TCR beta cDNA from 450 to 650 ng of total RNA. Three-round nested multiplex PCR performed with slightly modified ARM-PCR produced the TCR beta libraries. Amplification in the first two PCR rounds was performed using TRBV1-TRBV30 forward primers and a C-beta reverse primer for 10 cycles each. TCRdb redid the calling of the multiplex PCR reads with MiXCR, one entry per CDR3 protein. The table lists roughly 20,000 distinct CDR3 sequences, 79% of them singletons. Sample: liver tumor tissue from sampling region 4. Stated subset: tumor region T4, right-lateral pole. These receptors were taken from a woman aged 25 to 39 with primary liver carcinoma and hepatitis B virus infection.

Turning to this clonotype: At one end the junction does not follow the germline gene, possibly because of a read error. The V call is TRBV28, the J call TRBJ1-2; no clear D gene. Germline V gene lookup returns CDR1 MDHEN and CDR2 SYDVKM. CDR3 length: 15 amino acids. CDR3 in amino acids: CASIQGRVANYGYTF. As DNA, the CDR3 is TGTGCCAGCATCCAAGGACGGGTGGCTAACTATGGCTACACATTC.

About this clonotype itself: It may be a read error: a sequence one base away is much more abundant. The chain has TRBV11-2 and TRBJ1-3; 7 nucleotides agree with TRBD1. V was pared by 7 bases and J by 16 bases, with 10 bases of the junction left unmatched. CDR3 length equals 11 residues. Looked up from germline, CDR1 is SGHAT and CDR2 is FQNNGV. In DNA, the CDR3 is TGTGCCAGCAACCCGGGGACAGCCCTCTATTTT. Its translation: CASNPGTALYF.

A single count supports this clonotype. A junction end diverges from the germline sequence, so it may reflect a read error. CDR3 nucleotides: TGTTCCAGCAGTTACAAGGACAGCGGCTCCTACGGGCAGTACTTC. It yields the protein CSSSYKDSGSYGQYF. J is TRBJ2-7 and V is TRBV6-5, with D tentatively TRBD1 (6 bases). This CDR3 has 15 amino acids. Germline assignment: CDR1 MNHEY and CDR2 SVGAGI.

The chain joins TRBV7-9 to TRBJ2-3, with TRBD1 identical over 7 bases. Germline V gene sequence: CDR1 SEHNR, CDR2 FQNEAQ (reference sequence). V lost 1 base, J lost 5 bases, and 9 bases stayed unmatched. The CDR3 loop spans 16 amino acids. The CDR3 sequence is CASSLGRGQREDTQYF. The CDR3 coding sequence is TGTGCCAGCAGCTTAGGAAGGGGACAGCGAGAAGATACGCAGTATTTT.

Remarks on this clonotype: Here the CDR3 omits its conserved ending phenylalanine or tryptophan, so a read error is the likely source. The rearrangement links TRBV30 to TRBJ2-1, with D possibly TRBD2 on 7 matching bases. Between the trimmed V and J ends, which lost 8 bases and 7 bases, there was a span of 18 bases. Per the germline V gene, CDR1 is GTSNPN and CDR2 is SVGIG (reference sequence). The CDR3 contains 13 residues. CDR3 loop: CAQGREFMNEQFL. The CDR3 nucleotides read TGTGCCCAGGGGCGGGAGTTCATGAATGAGCAGTTCTTA.

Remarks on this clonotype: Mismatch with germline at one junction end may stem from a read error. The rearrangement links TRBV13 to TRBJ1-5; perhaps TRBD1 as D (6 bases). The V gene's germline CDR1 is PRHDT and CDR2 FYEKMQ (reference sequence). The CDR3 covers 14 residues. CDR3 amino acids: CASSSRTVNHPQRF. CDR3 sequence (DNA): TGTGCCAGCAGCTCCAGGACAGTGAATCATCCCCAGCGTTTT.

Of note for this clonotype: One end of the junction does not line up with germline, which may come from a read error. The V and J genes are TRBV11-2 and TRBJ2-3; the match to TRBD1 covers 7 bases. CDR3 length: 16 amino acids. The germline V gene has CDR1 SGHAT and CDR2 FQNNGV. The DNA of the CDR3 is TGTATCAGCAGCCGGACGCGACAGGGAAGGGGAGATACGCAATATTTT. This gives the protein CISSRTRQGRGDTQYF.

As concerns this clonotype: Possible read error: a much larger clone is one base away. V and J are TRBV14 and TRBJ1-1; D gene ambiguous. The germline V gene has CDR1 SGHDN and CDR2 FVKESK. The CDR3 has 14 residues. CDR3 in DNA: TGTGCCAGCAGCCCCGCGGGGATGAACTCTGAAGCTTTCTTT. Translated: CASSPAGMNSEAFF.

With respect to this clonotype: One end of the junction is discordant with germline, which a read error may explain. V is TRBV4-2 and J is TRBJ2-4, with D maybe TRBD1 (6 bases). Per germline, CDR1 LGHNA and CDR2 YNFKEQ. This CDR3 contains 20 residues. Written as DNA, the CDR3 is TGTACCAGCAGCCAAGATTGGGCACAGGGTGTTCCTCTAGCCAAAAACACTCAGTACTTC. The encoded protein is CTSSQDWAQGVPLAKNTQYF.

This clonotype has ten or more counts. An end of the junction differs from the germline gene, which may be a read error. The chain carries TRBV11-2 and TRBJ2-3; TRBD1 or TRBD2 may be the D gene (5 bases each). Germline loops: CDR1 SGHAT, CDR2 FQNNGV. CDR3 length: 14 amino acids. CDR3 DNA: TGTACCAGCACCCTGACGGGGCGCACAGATACGCAGTATTTT. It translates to CTSTLTGRTDTQYF.

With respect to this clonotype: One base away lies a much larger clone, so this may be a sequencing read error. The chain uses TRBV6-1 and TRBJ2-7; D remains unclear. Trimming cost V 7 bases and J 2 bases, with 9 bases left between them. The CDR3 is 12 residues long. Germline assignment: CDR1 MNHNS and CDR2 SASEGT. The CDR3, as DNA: TGTGCCAGCACTGTTCGGGCCTACGAGCAGTACTTC. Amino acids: CASTVRAYEQYF.

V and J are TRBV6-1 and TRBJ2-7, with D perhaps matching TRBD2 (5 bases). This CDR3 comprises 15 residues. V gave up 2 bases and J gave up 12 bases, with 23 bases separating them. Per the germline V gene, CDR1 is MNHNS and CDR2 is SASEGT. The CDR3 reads CASSEMGSRAYGLYF. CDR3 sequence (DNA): TGTGCCAGCAGTGAAATGGGGAGTCGTGCCTACGGGCTGTACTTC.

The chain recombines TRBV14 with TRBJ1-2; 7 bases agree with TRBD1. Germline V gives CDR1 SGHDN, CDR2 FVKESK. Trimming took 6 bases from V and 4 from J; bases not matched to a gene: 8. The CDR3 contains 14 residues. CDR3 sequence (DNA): TGTGCCAGCAGTCTGACAGGGTGCTCCTATGGCTACACCTTC. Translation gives CASSLTGCSYGYTF. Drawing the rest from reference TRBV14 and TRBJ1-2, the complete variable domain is EAGVTQFPSHSVIEKGQTVTLRCDPISGHDNLYWYRRVMGKEIKFLLHFVKESKQDESGMPNNRFLAERTGGTYSTLKVQPAELEDSGVYFCASSLTGCSYGYTFGSGTRLTVV.

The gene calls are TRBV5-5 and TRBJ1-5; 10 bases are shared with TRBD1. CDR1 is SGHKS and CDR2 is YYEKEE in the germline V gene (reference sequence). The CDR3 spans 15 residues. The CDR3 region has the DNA TGTGCTAGCTACCAGGACAGGGGGATTCATCAGCCCCAGCATTTT. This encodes CASYQDRGIHQPQHF.

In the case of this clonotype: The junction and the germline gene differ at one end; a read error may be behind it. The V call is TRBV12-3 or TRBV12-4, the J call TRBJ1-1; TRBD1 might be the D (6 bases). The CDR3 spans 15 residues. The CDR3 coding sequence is TGTACCAGCAGTCTGAGGGGGAACATGAACACAGAAGCTTTCTTT. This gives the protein CTSSLRGNMNTEAFF.

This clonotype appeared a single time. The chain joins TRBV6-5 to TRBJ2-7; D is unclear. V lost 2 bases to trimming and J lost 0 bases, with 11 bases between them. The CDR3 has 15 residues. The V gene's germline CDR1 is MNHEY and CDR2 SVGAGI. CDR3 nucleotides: TGTGCCAGCAGTTACAAGGACGGCTACTCCTACGAGCAGTACTTC. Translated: CASSYKDGYSYEQYF.

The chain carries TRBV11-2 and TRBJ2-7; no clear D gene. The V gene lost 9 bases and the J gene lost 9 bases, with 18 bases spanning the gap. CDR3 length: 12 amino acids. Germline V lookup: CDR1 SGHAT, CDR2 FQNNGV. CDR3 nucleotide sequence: TGTGCCAGTCGCATAGGGTACCATGTGCAGTACTTC. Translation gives CASRIGYHVQYF.

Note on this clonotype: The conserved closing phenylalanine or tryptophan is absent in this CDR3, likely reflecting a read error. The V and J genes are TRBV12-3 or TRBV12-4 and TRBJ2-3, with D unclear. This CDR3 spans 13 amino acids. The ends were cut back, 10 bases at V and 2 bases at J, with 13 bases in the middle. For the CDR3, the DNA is TGTGCCACCAATTATCAGTACACAGATACGCAGTATATT. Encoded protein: CATNYQYTDTQYI.

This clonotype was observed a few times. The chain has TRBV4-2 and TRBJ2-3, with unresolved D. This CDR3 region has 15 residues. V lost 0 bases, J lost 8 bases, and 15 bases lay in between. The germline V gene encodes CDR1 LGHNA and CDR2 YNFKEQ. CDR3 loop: CASSQDLTISGTQYF. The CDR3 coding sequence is TGTGCCAGCAGCCAAGACCTAACCATTTCTGGTACGCAGTATTTT.

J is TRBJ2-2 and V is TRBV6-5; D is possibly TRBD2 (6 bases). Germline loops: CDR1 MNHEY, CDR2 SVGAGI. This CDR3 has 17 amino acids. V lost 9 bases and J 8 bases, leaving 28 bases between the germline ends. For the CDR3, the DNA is TGTGCCAGTCAGGGCCGGCTAACGGGAGTGGTCAGTGGGGAGCTGTTTTTT. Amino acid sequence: CASQGRLTGVVSGELFF.

This chain's CDR3 is CASSLRQLAGARDTQYF. As DNA, the CDR3 is TGTGCCAGCAGCTTACGGCAACTAGCGGGAGCAAGGGATACGCAGTATTTT. The rearrangement joins TRBV7-8 to TRBJ2-3; 11 bases map to TRBD2. The CDR3 totals 17 residues. In germline, CDR1 is SGHVS, CDR2 FQNEAQ. The trim removed 2 bases at V and 6 bases at J, leaving 10 bases unmatched.

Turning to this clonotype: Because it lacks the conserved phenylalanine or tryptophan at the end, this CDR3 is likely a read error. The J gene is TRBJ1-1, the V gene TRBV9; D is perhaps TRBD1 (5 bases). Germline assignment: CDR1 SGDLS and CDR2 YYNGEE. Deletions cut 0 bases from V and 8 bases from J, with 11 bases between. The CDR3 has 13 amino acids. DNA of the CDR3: TGTGCCAGCAGCGTAGGGGACGTGGTCGAAGCTTTCTAT. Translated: CASSVGDVVEAFY.

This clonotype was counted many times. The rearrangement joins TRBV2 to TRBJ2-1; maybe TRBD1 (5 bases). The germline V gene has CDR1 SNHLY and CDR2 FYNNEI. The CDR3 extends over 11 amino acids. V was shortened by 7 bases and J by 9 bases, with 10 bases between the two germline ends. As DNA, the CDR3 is TGTGCCAGCAATAGGGGTACTGAGCAGTTCTTC. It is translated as CASNRGTEQFF.

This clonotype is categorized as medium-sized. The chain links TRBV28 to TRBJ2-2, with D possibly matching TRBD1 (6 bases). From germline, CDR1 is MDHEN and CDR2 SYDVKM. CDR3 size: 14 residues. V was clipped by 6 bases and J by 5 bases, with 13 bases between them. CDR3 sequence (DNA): TGTGCCAGCAGGGCAGGGGATCTTACCGGGGAGCTGTTTTTT. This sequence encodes CASRAGDLTGELFF.